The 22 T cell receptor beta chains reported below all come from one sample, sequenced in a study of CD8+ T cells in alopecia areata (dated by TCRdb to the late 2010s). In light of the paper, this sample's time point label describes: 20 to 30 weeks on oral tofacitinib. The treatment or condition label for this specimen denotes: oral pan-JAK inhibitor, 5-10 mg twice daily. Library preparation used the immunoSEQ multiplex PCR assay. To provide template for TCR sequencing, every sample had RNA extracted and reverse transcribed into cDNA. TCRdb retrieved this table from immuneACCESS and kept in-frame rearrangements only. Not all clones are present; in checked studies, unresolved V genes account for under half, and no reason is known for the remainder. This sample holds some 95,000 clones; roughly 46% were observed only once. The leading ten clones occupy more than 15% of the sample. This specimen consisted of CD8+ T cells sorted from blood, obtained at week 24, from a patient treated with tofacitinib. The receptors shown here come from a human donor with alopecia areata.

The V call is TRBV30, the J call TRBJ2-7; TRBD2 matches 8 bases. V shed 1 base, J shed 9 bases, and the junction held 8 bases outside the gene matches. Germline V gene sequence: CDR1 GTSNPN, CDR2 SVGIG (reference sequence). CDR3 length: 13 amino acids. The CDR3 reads CAWSDGRAGGQYF. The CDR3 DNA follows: TGTGCCTGGAGTGACGGGAGGGCCGGTGGGCAGTACTTC.

CDR3 DNA sequence: TGTGCCAGCAGAAGGGGACTAGTCGACGAGCAGTACTTC. Its translation is CASRRGLVDEQYF. V usage is TRBV11-2 and J usage is TRBJ2-7, with 8 bases aligning to TRBD2. J was trimmed by 5 bases and V by 6 bases; bases with no gene match: 6. The length of the CDR3 is 13 residues. Germline CDR1 is SGHAT and CDR2 is FQNNGV. Combining the CDR3 with reference TRBV11-2 and TRBJ2-7 gives the whole variable domain EAGVAQSPRYKIIEKRQSVAFWCNPISGHATLYWYQQILGQGPKLLIQFQNNGVVDDSQLPKDRFSAERLKGVDSTLKIQPAKLEDSAVYLCASRRGLVDEQYFGPGTRLTVT.

This CDR3 is CASSPEFSDTQYF. As DNA, the CDR3 is TGTGCCAGCAGTCCCGAATTCTCAGATACGCAGTATTTT. The chain joins TRBV2 to TRBJ2-3, with D hard to call. Germline V gene lookup returns CDR1 SNHLY and CDR2 FYNNEI. There are 13 residues in the CDR3. V lost 5 bases to trimming and J lost 4 bases, with 10 bases between them.

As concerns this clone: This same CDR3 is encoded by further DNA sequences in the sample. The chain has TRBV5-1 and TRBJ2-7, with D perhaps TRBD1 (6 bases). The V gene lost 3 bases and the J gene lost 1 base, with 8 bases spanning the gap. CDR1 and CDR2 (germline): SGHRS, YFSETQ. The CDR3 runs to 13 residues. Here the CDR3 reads CASSWDTSYEQYF. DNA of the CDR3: TGCGCCAGCAGCTGGGACACTTCCTACGAGCAGTACTTC.

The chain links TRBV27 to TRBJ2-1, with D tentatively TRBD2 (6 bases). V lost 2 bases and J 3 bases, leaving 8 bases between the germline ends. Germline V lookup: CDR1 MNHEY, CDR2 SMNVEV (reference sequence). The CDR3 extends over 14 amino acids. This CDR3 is CASSLTGSYNEQFF. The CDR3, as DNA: TGTGCCAGCAGTTTAACCGGGAGCTACAATGAGCAGTTCTTC.

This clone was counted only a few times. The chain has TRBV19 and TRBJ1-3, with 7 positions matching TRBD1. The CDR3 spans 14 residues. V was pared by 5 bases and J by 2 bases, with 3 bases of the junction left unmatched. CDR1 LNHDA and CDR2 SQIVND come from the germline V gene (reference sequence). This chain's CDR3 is CASSLTGAGNTIYF. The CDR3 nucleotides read TGTGCCAGTAGTCTAACAGGGGCTGGAAACACCATATATTTT.

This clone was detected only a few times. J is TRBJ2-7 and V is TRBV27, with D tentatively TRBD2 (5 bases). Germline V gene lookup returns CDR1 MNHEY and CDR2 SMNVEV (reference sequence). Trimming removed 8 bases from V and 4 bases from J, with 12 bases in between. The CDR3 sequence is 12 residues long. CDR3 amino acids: CASGVRGYEQYF. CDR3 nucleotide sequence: TGTGCCAGCGGCGTTCGGGGTTACGAGCAGTACTTC.

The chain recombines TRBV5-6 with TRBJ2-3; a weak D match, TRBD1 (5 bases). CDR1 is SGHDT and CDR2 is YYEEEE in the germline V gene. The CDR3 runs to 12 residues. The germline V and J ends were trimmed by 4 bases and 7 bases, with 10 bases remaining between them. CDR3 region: CASSPDRNTQYF. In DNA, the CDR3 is TGTGCCAGCAGCCCCGACAGAAATACGCAGTATTTT.

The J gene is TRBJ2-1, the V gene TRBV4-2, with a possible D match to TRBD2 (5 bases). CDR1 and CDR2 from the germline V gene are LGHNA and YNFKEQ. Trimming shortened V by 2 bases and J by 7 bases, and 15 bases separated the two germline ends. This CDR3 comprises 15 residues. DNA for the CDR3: TGTGCCAGCAGCCAAACCAGAGGGAGATGGAATGAGCAGTTCTTC. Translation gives CASSQTRGRWNEQFF.

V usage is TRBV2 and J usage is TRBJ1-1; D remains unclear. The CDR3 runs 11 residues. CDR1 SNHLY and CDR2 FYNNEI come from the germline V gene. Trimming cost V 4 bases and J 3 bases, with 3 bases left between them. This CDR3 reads CASSVDTEAFF. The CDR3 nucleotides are TGTGCCAGCAGTGTAGACACTGAAGCTTTCTTT.

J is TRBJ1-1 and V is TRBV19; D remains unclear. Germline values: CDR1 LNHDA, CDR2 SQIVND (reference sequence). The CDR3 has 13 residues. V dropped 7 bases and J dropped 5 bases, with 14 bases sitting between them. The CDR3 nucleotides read TGTGCCAGTATCGGGGTTATCGGGACTGAAGCTTTCTTT. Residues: CASIGVIGTEAFF.

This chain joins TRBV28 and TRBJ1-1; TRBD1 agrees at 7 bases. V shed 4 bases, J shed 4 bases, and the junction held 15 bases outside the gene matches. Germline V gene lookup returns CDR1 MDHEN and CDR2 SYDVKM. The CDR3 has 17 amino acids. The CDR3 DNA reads TGTGCCAGCAGTTCACGTATACAAAGGGACAGCGGCACTGAAGCTTTCTTT. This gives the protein CASSSRIQRDSGTEAFF.

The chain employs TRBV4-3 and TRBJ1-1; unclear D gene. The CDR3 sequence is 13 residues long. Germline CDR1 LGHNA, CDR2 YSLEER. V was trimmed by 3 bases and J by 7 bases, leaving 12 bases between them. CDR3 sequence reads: CASSQTLGGEAFF. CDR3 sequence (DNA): TGCGCCAGCAGCCAGACATTGGGAGGTGAAGCTTTCTTT.

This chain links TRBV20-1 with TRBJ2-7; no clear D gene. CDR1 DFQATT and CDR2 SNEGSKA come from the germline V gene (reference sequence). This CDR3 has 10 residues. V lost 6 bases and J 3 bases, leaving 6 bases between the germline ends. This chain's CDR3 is CSANNYEQYF. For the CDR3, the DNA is TGCAGTGCAAACAACTACGAGCAGTACTTC.

This CDR3 is CASSLPGVWETQYF. As DNA, the CDR3 is TGTGCCAGCAGCTTGCCAGGGGTGTGGGAGACCCAGTACTTC. The rearrangement links TRBV13 to TRBJ2-5; D perhaps matches TRBD1 (6 bases). The germline V gene encodes CDR1 PRHDT and CDR2 FYEKMQ (reference sequence). Trimming removed 3 bases at V and 5 bases at J, with 13 bases between. The CDR3 contains 14 residues. The full variable domain, with the rest looked up from reference TRBV13 and TRBJ2-5, is AAGVIQSPRHLIKEKRETATLKCYPIPRHDTVYWYQQGPGQDPQFLISFYEKMQSDKGSIPDRFSAQQFSDYHSELNMSSLELGDSALYFCASSLPGVWETQYFGPGTRLLVL.

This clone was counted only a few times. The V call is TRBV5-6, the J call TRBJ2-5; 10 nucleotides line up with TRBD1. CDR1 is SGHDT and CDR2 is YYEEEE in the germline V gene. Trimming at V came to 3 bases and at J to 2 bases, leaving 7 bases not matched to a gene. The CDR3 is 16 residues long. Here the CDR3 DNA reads TGTGCCAGCAGCTCGCGTGACAGGGGGCCTCAAGAGACCCAGTACTTC. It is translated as CASSSRDRGPQETQYF.

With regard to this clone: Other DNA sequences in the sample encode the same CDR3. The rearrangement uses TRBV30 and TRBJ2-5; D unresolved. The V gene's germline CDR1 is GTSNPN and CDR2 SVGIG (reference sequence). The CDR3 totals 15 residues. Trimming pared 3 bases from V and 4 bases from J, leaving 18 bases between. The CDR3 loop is CAWSGVGENLETQYF. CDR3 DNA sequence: TGTGCCTGGAGCGGCGTAGGAGAGAACTTAGAGACCCAGTACTTC.

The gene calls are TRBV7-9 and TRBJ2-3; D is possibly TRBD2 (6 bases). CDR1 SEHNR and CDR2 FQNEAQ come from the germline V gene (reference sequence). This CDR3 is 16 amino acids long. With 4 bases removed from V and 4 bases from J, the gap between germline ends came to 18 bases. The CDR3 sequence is CASSSDDAGRPDTQYF. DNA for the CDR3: TGTGCCAGCAGCTCTGACGATGCGGGACGACCAGATACGCAGTATTTT.

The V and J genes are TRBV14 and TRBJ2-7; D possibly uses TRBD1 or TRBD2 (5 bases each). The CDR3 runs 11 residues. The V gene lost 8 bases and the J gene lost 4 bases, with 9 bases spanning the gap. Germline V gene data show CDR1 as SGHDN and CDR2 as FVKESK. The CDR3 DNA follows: TGTGCCAGCGGTTGGGGGTACGAGCAGTACTTC. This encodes CASGWGYEQYF.

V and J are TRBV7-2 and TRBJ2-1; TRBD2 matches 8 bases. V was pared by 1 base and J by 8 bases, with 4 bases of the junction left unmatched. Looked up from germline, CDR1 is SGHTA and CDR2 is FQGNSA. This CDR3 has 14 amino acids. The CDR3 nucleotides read TGTGCCAGCAGCTTAGGAGGACTAGCAGATGAGCAGTTCTTC. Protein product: CASSLGGLADEQFF.

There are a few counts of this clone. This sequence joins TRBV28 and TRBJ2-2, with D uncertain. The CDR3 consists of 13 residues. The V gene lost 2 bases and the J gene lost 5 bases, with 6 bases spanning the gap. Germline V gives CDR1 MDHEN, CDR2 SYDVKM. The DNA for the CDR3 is TGTGCCAGCAGTTTAACTGGGACCGGGGAGCTGTTTTTT. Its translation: CASSLTGTGELFF.

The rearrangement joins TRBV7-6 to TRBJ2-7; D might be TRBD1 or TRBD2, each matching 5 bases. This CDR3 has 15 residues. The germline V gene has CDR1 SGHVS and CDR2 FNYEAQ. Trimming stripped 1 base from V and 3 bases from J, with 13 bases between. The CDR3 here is CASSLDRLEGYEQYF. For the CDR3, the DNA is TGTGCCAGCAGCTTAGACAGGCTAGAGGGCTACGAGCAGTACTTC.